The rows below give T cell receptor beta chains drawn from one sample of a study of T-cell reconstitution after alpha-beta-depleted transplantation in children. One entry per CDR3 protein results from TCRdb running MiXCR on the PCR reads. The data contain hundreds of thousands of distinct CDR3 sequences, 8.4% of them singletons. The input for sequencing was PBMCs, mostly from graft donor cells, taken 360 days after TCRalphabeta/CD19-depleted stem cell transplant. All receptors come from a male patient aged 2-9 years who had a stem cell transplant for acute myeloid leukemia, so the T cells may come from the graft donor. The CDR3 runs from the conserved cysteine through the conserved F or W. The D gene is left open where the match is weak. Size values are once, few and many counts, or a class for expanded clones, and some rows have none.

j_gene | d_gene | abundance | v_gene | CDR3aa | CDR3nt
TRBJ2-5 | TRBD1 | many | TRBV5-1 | CASSLRQGAGETQYF | TGCGCCAGCAGCTTGCGACAGGGGGCCGGAGAGACCCAGTACTTC
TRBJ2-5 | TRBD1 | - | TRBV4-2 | CASSQATGGETQYF | TGTGCCAGCAGCCAAGCGACAGGGGGAGAGACCCAGTACTTC
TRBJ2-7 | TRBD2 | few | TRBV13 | CASSRQEREWYF | TGTGCCAGCAGCAGACAGGAGCGGGAGTGGTACTTC
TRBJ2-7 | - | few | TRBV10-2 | CASRGQREKSYEQYF | TGCGCCAGCAGGGGACAGCGGGAGAAAAGCTACGAGCAGTACTTC
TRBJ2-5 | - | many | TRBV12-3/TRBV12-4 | CASSLGSLDRETQYF | TGTGCCAGCAGTTTAGGTTCCCTCGATCGGGAGACCCAGTACTTC
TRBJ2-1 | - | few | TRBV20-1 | CSASRATPYNEQFF | TGCAGTGCTAGTAGAGCCACTCCATACAATGAGCAGTTCTTC
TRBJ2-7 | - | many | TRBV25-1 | CASSDVPWEQYF | TGTGCCAGCAGTGATGTCCCGTGGGAGCAGTACTTC
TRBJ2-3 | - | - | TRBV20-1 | CSARGLERDTQYF | TGCAGTGCTAGAGGTCTAGAGAGGGATACGCAGTATTTT
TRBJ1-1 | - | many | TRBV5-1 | CASSLGVHLNTEAFF | TGCGCCAGCAGCTTGGGGGTCCACCTGAACACTGAAGCTTTCTTT
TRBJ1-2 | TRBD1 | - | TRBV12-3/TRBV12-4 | CATTRQGHGYTF | TGTGCCACCACTCGACAGGGTCATGGCTACACCTTC
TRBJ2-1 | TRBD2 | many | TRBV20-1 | CSARLAGGSPYNEQFF | TGCAGTGCTAGACTAGCGGGAGGGTCCCCCTACAATGAGCAGTTCTTC
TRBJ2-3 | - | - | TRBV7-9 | CASSSPQGGGTDTQYF | TGTGCCAGCAGCTCCCCACAGGGCGGCGGCACAGATACGCAGTATTTT
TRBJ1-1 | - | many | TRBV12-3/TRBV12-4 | CASSPTEWAEAFF | TGTGCCAGCAGCCCGACAGAGTGGGCTGAAGCTTTCTTT
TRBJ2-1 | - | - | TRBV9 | CASSVGGPLGQENNEQFF | TGTGCCAGCAGCGTAGGGGGGCCGTTAGGGCAGGAGAACAATGAGCAGTTCTTC
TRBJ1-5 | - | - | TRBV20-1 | CSARGQYSNQPQHF | TGCAGTGCTAGAGGGCAGTATAGCAATCAGCCCCAGCATTTT
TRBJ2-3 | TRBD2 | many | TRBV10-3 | CAIKSNEGLAGEFGDTQYF | TGTGCCATCAAATCGAACGAGGGACTAGCGGGAGAGTTTGGAGATACGCAGTATTTT
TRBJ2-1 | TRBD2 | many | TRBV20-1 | CSAEFNLLFGTSGNEQFF | TGCAGTGCGGAATTTAACCTCCTTTTTGGGACTAGCGGAAATGAGCAGTTCTTC
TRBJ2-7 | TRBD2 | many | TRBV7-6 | CASSLVPTSGSTISGEQYF | TGTGCCAGCAGCTTAGTTCCGACTAGCGGGAGTACCATCTCAGGCGAGCAGTACTTC
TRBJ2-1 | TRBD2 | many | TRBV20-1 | CSASPLAESYNEQFF | TGCAGTGCTTCCCCCCTAGCGGAATCCTACAATGAGCAGTTCTTC
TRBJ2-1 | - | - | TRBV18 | CASSPERGEQFF | TGTGCCAGCTCACCAGAGCGCGGGGAGCAGTTCTTC
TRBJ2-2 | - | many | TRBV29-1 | CSTLGAANTGELFF | TGCAGCACGCTTGGGGCAGCGAACACCGGGGAGCTGTTTTTT
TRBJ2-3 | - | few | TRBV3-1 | CASSQGNSDTQYF | TGTGCCAGCAGCCAAGGGAATTCAGATACGCAGTATTTT
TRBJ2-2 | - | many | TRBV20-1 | CSATSWNTGELFF | TGCAGTGCCACGAGTTGGAACACCGGGGAGCTGTTTTTT
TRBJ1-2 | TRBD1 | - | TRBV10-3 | CAIRVGQGGYGYTF | TGTGCCATCAGGGTTGGACAGGGAGGCTATGGCTACACCTTC
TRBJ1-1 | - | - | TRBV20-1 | CSARDFRIMNTEAFF | TGCAGTGCTAGAGATTTTAGGATAATGAACACTGAAGCTTTCTTT
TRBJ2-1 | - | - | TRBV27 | CASSLRLTSRGLEQFF | TGTGCCAGCAGTTTAAGGTTGACTAGTAGGGGACTCGAGCAGTTCTTC
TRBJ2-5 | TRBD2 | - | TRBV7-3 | CASSLLAGDRPQYF | TGTGCCAGCAGCCTACTAGCGGGGGATCGGCCCCAGTACTTC
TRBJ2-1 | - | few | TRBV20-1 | CSAGVTGRQFF | TGCAGTGCTGGGGTCACGGGAAGGCAGTTCTTC
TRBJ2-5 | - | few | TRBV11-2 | CASGVLTRETQYF | TGTGCCAGCGGAGTACTGACAAGGGAGACCCAGTACTTC